The clone carrying this T cell receptor (beta chain) has a count of ten or more. Using its own MiXCR run on the RT-PCR reads, TCRdb lists one record per CDR3 protein. Among about 680,000 distinct CDR3 sequences listed, approximately 14% were seen once. This clonotype originated in a female donor in good health, serving as a healthy control. The material sequenced was memory CD4+ T cells from blood.

The CDR3 region is CSASLPAGRTDTQYF. In nucleotides, the CDR3 is TGCAGTGCTAGCCTTCCAGCGGGGCGCACAGATACGCAGTATTTT. The rearrangement links TRBV20-1 to TRBJ2-3; 7 bases are a match to TRBD2. This CDR3 has 15 residues. V was pared by 3 bases and J by 1 base, with 7 bases of the junction left unmatched. The V gene's germline CDR1 is DFQATT and CDR2 SNEGSKA (reference sequence).